This entry is about one T cell receptor (beta chain). Clones were sequenced by immunoSEQ multiplex PCR, and TCRdb holds only the in-frame ones, with some missing. The sample comprises a few hundred thousand clones, roughly 87% of which are singletons, and approximately 1% rests with the top ten. V dropped 7 bases and J dropped 7 bases, with 19 bases sitting between them. Germline values: CDR1 MNHEY, CDR2 SVGAGI. CDR3 size: 14 residues. These data come from a study of blood T cell repertoires in COVID-19. The chain links TRBV6-5 to TRBJ1-1, with D possibly matching TRBD1 (6 bases). The clonotype originates from a woman aged 25 to 39 who had recovered from COVID-19. Sample: PBMCs or T cells enriched from blood (not recorded which). The CDR3 DNA sequence: TGTGCCAGCATCAGGGGTTCCGGGGACCGTGAAGCTTTCTTT. This gives the protein CASIRGSGDREAFF.